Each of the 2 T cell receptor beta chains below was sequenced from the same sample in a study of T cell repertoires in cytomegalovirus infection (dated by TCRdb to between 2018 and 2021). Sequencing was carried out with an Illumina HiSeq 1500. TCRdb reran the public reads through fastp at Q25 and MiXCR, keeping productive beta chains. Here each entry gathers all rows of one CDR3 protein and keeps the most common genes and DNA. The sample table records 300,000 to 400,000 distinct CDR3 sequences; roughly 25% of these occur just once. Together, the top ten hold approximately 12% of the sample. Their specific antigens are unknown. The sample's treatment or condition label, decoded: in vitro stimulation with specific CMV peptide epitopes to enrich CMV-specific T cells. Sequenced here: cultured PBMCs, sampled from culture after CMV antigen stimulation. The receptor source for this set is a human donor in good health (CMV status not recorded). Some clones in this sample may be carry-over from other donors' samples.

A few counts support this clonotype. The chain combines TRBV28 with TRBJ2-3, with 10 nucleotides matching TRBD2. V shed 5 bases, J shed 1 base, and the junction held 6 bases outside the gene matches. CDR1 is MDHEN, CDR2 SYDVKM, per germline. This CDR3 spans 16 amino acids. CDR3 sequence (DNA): TGTGCCAGCAGTCTACGAGGACTAGCGGGCACAGATACGCAGTATTTT. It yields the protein CASSLRGLAGTDTQYF.

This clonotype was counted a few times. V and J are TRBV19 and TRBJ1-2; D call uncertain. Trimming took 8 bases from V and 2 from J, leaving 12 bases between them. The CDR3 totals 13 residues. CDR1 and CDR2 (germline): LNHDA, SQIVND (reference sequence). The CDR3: CASVSPSNYGYTF. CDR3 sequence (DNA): TGTGCCAGTGTCAGCCCGTCCAACTATGGCTACACCTTC.